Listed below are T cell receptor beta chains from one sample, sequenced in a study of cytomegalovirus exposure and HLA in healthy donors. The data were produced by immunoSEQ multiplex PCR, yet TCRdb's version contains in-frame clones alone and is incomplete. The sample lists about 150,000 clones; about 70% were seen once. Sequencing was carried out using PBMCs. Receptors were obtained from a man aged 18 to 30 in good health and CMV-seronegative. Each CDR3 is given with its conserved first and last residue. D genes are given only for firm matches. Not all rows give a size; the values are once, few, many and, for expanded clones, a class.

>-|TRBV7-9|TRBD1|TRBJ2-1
CASSFRQGFDNEQFF
TGTGCCAGCAGCTTCCGACAGGGTTTCGACAATGAGCAGTTCTTC
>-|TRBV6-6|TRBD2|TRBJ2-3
CASSSSGGPVDTQYF
TGTGCCAGCAGTTCTAGCGGGGGCCCCGTCGATACGCAGTATTTT
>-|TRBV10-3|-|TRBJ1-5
CAISEQGGSNQPQHF
TGTGCCATCAGTGAACAGGGCGGGAGCAATCAGCCCCAGCATTTT
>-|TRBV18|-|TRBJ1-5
CASSPAQGPYSNQPQHF
TGTGCCAGCTCACCCGCACAGGGACCCTATAGCAATCAGCCCCAGCATTTT
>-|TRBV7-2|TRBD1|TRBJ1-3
CASSFRGTVGNTIYF
TGTGCCAGCAGCTTCCGGGGGACAGTTGGAAACACCATATATTTT
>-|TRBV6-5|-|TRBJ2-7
CASSYSAVTSYEQYF
TGTGCCAGCAGTTACTCGGCAGTAACCTCCTACGAGCAGTACTTC
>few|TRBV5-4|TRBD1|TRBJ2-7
CASSLDGTGSYEQYF
TGTGCCAGCAGCTTGGATGGGACAGGATCCTACGAGCAGTACTTC
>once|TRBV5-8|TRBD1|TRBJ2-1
CASSLRRGQGVSEQFF
TGTGCCAGCAGCTTACGGAGAGGACAGGGGGTCAGTGAGCAGTTCTTC
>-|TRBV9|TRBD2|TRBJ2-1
CASSVVSGGAPEQFF
TGTGCCAGCAGCGTAGTAAGCGGGGGGGCTCCCGAGCAGTTCTTC
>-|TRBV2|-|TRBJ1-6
CASQQSPEGRALHF
TGTGCCAGTCAACAGAGTCCAGAAGGCAGGGCCCTCCACTTT
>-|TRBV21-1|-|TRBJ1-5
CASSKVGTKGNQPQHF
TGTGCCAGCAGCAAAGTGGGCACTAAGGGGAATCAGCCCCAGCATTTT
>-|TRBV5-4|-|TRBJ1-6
CASSAGRAPGPLHF
TGTGCCAGCAGCGCGGGACGGGCGCCAGGGCCCCTCCACTTT
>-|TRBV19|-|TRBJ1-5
CASSIGLLDQPQHF
TGTGCCAGTAGTATTGGACTTTTAGATCAGCCCCAGCATTTC
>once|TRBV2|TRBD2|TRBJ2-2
CASSEEVAGSGELFF
TGTGCCAGCAGTGAAGAAGTAGCGGGGTCCGGGGAGCTGTTTTTT
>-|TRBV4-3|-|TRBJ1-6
CASSQGAGTPYDNSPLHF
TGCGCCAGCAGCCAAGGTGCCGGGACACCGTATGATAATTCACCCCTCCACTTT
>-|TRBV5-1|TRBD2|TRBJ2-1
CASSRTSSNEQFF
TGCGCCAGCAGCCGGACTAGCTCCAATGAGCAGTTCTTC
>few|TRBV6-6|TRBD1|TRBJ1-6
CASRGQGANNSPLHF
TGTGCCAGCAGAGGACAGGGGGCAAATAATTCACCCCTCCACTTT
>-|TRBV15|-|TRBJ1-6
CATSATAVTYNSPLHF
TGTGCCACCAGCGCGACTGCGGTGACCTATAATTCACCCCTCCACTTT
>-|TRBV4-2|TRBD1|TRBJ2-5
CASSQKRGPSETQYF
TGTGCCAGCAGCCAAAAGAGGGGGCCGTCGGAGACCCAGTACTTC
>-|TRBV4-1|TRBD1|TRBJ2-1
CASSQTGDEQFF
TGCGCCAGCAGCCAAACAGGGGACGAGCAGTTCTTC
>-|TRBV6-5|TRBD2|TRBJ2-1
CASTRVAGGREFF
TGTGCCAGCACCCGGGTAGCGGGGGGCCGCGAGTTCTTC
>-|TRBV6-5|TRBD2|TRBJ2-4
CASSYGPRGVGIQYF
TGTGCCAGCAGTTACGGGCCCCGGGGGGTCGGCATTCAGTACTTC
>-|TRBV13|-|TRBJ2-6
CASSLEGETPSSGANVLTF
TGTGCCAGCAGCCTAGAGGGGGAGACACCGAGCTCTGGGGCCAACGTCCTGACTTTC
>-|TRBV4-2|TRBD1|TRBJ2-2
CASSHGTGTGELFF
TGTGCCAGCAGCCACGGGACAGGCACCGGGGAGCTGTTTTTT
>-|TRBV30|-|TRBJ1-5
CAWSVRDLPPPSGQPQHF
TGTGCCTGGAGTGTACGCGATCTTCCACCTCCTTCGGGGCAGCCCCAGCATTTT
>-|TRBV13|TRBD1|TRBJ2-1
CASSLDRDNEQFF
TGTGCTAGCAGCTTAGACAGGGACAATGAGCAGTTCTTC
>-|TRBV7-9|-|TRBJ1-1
CASSLGGGAEAFF
TGTGCCAGCAGCTTAGGAGGGGGGGCTGAAGCTTTCTTT
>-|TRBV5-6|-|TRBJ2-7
CASSLLGDFLF
TGTGCCAGCAGCCTCCTTGGGGACTTCCTCTTC
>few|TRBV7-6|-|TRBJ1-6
CASSRDSFGSPLHF
TGTGCCAGCAGCCGCGACAGTTTCGGTTCACCCCTCCACTTT
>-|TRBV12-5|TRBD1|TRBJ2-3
CASGSGQGSTDRQYF
TGTGCTAGTGGTTCCGGACAGGGGTCCACAGATAGGCAGTATTTT
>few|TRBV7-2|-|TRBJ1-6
CASIPYVGSPLHF
TGTGCCAGCATTCCCTACGTTGGTTCACCCCTCCACTTT
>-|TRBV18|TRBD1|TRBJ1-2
CASSPGTGGNGYTF
TGTGCCAGCTCACCGGGGACAGGGGGCAATGGCTACACCTTC
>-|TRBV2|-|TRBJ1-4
CASSDSGRTNEKLFF
TGTGCCAGCAGTGACTCAGGGAGGACTAATGAAAAACTGTTTTTT
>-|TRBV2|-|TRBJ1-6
CASSEGGPLHF
TGTGCCAGCAGTGAAGGCGGACCCCTCCACTTT
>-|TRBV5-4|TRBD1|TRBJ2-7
CASSRGTVSSYEQYF
TGTGCCAGCTCACGTGGGACAGTGTCTTCCTACGAGCAGTACTTC
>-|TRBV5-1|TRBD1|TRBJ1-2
CASSLAGTGAQTPYGYTF
TGCGCCAGCAGCTTGGCCGGGACAGGGGCCCAGACTCCCTATGGCTACACCTTC
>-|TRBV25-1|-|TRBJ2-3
CASSASGLTIKFSQYF
TGTGCCAGCAGTGCCTCAGGACTGACGATCAAGTTTTCGCAGTATTTT
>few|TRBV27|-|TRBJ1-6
CASSSTQLGQLVNSPLHF
TGTGCCAGCAGTTCTACCCAACTCGGACAGCTGGTTAATTCACCCCTCCACTTT
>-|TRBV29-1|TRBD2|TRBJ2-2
CSVESGGGRLGTGELFF
TGCAGCGTTGAAAGCGGGGGCGGGCGGTTAGGGACCGGGGAGCTGTTTTTT
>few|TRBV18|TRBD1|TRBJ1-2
CASSPSPHRGDYGYTF
TGTGCCAGCTCACCTTCTCCCCACAGGGGGGACTATGGCTACACCTTC
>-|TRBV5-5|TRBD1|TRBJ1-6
CASRVGDSYSPLHF
TGTGCCAGCAGGGTGGGGGACAGCTATTCACCCCTCCACTTT
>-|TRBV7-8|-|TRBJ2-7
CASSLRSYEQYF
TGTGCCAGCAGCTTGAGGTCTTACGAGCAGTACTTC
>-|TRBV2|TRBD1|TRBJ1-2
CASRRDFTGDFYGYTF
TGTGCCAGCAGGAGAGATTTCACAGGGGATTTCTATGGCTACACCTTC
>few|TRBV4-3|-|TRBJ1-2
CASSQDLQTFYGYTF
TGCGCCAGCAGCCAAGATCTCCAGACTTTCTATGGCTACACCTTC
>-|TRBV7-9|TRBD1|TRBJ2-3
CASSFGQGYTDTQYF
TGTGCCAGCAGCTTCGGACAGGGATACACAGATACGCAGTATTTT